This T cell receptor (beta chain) is drawn from a study of cytomegalovirus exposure and HLA in healthy donors. The PCR contained 60 Vbeta and 13 Jbeta primers. The repertoire was sequenced with immunoSEQ multiplex PCR; TCRdb's copy has only in-frame clones and lacks some. This table holds about 170,000 clones, around 80% found once. The CDR3 is 16 amino acids. From germline, CDR1 is SNHLY and CDR2 FYNNEI. The junction had 10 bases not matched to a gene; V was cut back by 10 bases and J by 1 base. Study-wide results and limits: Certain indistinguishable V segments, among them TRBV6-2 and TRBV6-3, were excluded. The study designated 150 to 200 TCR beta chains cytomegalovirus-associated. A later analysis, which compared TCR beta chains of equal frequency, found the HLA-associated ones more clonally expanded.

Details on this clone: As yet, its antigen is unknown.

The sequence came from a boy aged 2 to 10 in good health and CMV-seronegative. This chain uses TRBV2 with TRBJ1-1, with 12 bases lining up with TRBD1. The material sequenced was PBMCs. CDR3 protein: CANTRDRGLRNTEAFF. As DNA, the CDR3 is TGTGCCAACACCCGGGACAGGGGGCTTAGGAACACTGAAGCTTTCTTT.